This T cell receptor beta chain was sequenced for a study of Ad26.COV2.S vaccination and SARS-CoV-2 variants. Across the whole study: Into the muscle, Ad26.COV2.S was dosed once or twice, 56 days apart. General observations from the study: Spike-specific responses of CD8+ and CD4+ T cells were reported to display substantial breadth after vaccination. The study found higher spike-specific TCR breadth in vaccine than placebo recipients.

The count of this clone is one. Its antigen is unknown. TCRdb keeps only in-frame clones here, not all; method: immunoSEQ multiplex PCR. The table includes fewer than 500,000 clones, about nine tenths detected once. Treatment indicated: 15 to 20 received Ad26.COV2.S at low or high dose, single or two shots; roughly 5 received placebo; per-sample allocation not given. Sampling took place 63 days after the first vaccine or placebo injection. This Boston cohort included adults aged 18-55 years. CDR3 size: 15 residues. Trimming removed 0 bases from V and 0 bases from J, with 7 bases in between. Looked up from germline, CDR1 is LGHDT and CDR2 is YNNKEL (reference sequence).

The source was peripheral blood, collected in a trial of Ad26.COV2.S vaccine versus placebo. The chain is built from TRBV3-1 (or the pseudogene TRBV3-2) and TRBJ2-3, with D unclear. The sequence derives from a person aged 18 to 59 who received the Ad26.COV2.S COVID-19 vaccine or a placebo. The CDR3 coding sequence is TGTGCCAGCAGCCAAGAGACCCTTAGCACAGATACGCAGTATTTT. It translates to CASSQETLSTDTQYF.